The following is a T cell receptor beta chain sequence with its context. What it recognizes is unknown. CDR1 ENHRY and CDR2 SYGVKD come from the germline V gene. CDR3 length: 15 residues. Trimming cost V 0 bases and J 1 base, with 7 bases left between them. These data come from a study of T cell responses to AZD1222 COVID-19 vaccine. General study findings and limits: Nearly half of spike-specific TCRs reportedly target unmutated variant regions. Among those given AZD1222, only five or six were seropositive at baseline. Most donors were white British, females outnumbered males, and clonal diversity was possibly underestimated. Every sample of the repertoires postdated the peak T cell response.

Repertoires were generated with immunoSEQ multiplex PCR, while TCRdb's copy carries only in-frame clones and drops some. The sample contains tens of thousands of clones, roughly 90% of which appear only once. The sequence derives from an adult who received the AZD1222 COVID-19 vaccine. The sequencing used peripheral blood, collected 28 days after the second AZD1222 dose. The chain couples TRBV10-3 to TRBJ1-5, with TRBD1 as a possible D gene (5 bases). The CDR3 protein is CAISESGGSNQPQHF. In nucleotides, the CDR3 is TGTGCCATCAGTGAGTCGGGGGGGAGCAATCAGCCCCAGCATTTT.